The sequence of this T cell receptor beta chain was determined in a study of cytomegalovirus exposure and HLA in healthy donors. Germline V gives CDR1 SGHVS, CDR2 FQNEAQ. The CDR3 consists of 13 residues. V was pared by 5 bases and J by 4 bases, with 10 bases between. PCR amplification relied on 60 Vbeta primers (plus 13 Jbeta primers). The method was immunoSEQ multiplex PCR; TCRdb's version includes in-frame clones alone and lacks a portion of them. The repertoire consists of some 130,000 clones, with about 74% occurring once and the leading ten covering 5.5% to 8%. Specimen: PBMCs. The V and J genes are TRBV7-8 and TRBJ2-3; no clear D. This receptor was identified in a male donor in good health and CMV-seronegative. The DNA for the CDR3 is TGTGCCAGCAGCCCCCACACCGCAGATACGCAGTATTTT. Translation: CASSPHTADTQYF.